Listed below are T cell receptor beta chains from one sample, sequenced in a study of cytomegalovirus exposure and HLA in healthy donors. Clones were read by immunoSEQ multiplex PCR, and TCRdb kept only the in-frame ones, dropping some. The table lists some 160,000 clones, 70% to 85% of them singletons. The specimen was PBMCs. Receptor source: a woman aged 40 to 50 in good health and CMV-seronegative. CDR3s include the opening cysteine and the closing phenylalanine or tryptophan. A D gene is named only where the DNA matches it firmly. A row's size may be missing; if present it is once, few, many or a size class.

cdr3_length	v_call	clone_size	j_call	d_call	cdr3_aa	cdr3_nt
16	TRBV7-6	NA	TRBJ2-3	TRBD2	CASSLMSSGGTDTQYF	TGTGCCAGCAGTCTAATGTCTAGCGGGGGGACAGATACGCAGTATTTT
16	TRBV4-2	NA	TRBJ2-5	TRBD1	CASSQPDRGRLETQYF	TGTGCCAGCAGCCAACCCGACAGGGGGCGCTTGGAGACCCAGTACTTC
16	TRBV7-9	NA	TRBJ1-1	TRBD1	CASSPQPGQGGAEAFF	TGTGCCAGCAGTCCCCAACCGGGACAGGGGGGGGCTGAAGCTTTCTTT
16	TRBV4-2	NA	TRBJ2-1	NA	CASSQASGSRGLEQFF	TGTGCCAGCAGCCAAGCCTCCGGGAGTAGGGGGCTTGAGCAGTTCTTC
14	TRBV19	NA	TRBJ1-1	TRBD1	CASRGPGGGTEAFF	TGTGCCAGTAGGGGGCCAGGGGGTGGCACTGAAGCTTTCTTT
13	TRBV11-1	once	TRBJ2-7	NA	CASSLKTAYEQYF	TGTGCCAGCAGCTTGAAAACAGCCTACGAGCAGTACTTC
12	TRBV11-2	NA	TRBJ2-5	NA	CASSLDRETQYF	TGTGCCAGCAGCTTAGATCGGGAGACCCAGTACTTC
17	TRBV5-1	NA	TRBJ2-3	NA	CASSLRTGVSGTDTQYF	TGCGCCAGCAGCTTAAGGACCGGGGTTAGCGGCACAGATACGCAGTATTTT
14	TRBV7-9	NA	TRBJ1-6	NA	CASTPRALNSPLHF	TGTGCCAGCACCCCCAGGGCCTTAAATTCACCCCTCCACTTT
15	TRBV18	NA	TRBJ1-5	TRBD1	CASSPDSGGDQPQHF	TGTGCCAGCTCACCCGACTCAGGGGGCGATCAGCCCCAGCATTTT
14	TRBV7-8	NA	TRBJ2-2	NA	CASSLGQNTGELFF	TGTGCCAGCAGCTTAGGGCAGAACACCGGGGAGCTGTTTTTT
14	TRBV7-2	NA	TRBJ2-1	TRBD2	CASSPGLARNEQFF	TGTGCCAGCAGCCCCGGACTAGCGCGAAATGAGCAGTTCTTC
13	TRBV6-1	NA	TRBJ2-2	NA	CASRDSFTGELFF	TGTGCCAGCAGGGACAGCTTCACCGGGGAGCTGTTTTTT
15	TRBV5-1	NA	TRBJ1-3	NA	CASSSTPSSGNTIYF	TGCGCCAGCAGCAGTACCCCCAGCTCTGGAAACACCATATATTTT
12	TRBV11-2	once	TRBJ2-4	NA	CASSPTGNIQYF	TGTGCCAGCAGCCCCACTGGAAACATTCAGTACTTC
17	TRBV5-6	once	TRBJ2-5	TRBD1	CASSLEIGRGRMGTQYF	TGTGCCAGCAGCTTGGAAATAGGCAGGGGGCGGATGGGGACCCAGTACTTC
13	TRBV28	NA	TRBJ1-2	TRBD1	CASSLGQGYGYTF	TGTGCCAGCAGTTTGGGACAGGGCTATGGCTACACCTTC
15	TRBV6-4	NA	TRBJ2-3	NA	CASSDGLASTDTQYF	TGTGCCAGCAGTGACGGGCTAGCGAGCACAGATACGCAGTATTTT
13	TRBV19	NA	TRBJ1-2	NA	CASTSGELDGYTF	TGTGCCAGTACCTCAGGGGAATTAGATGGCTACACCTTC
14	TRBV5-1	NA	TRBJ2-2	TRBD1	CASKRTGGHGELFF	TGCGCCAGCAAAAGGACAGGGGGCCACGGGGAGCTGTTTTTT
14	TRBV12-5	NA	TRBJ1-2	NA	CASGAGVSNYGYTF	TGTGCTAGTGGCGCGGGAGTCTCTAACTATGGCTACACCTTC
14	TRBV5-6	NA	TRBJ2-7	NA	CASSSPAGSYEQYF	TGTGCCAGCAGCTCCCCTGCAGGGTCCTACGAGCAGTACTTC
12	TRBV29-1	NA	TRBJ1-4	NA	CSVGGSNEKLFF	TGCAGCGTTGGCGGGAGTAATGAAAAACTGTTTTTT
14	TRBV6-4	NA	TRBJ2-3	NA	CASSVGGGTDTQYF	TGTGCCAGCAGTGTTGGAGGGGGCACAGATACGCAGTATTTT
13	TRBV6-6	NA	TRBJ2-7	TRBD1	CAAGTGASYEQYF	TGTGCCGCCGGGACAGGGGCCTCCTACGAGCAGTACTTC
12	TRBV30	NA	TRBJ1-6	TRBD1	CAWTTGASPLHF	TGTGCCTGGACTACAGGGGCTTCACCCCTCCACTTT
18	TRBV7-7	NA	TRBJ2-7	TRBD1	CASSLAGPGGGQHYEQYF	TGTGCTAGCAGCTTAGCTGGTCCGGGTGGGGGACAGCACTACGAGCAGTACTTC
13	TRBV6-1	few	TRBJ1-6	TRBD1	CASRTGGNSPLHF	TGTGCCAGCAGGACAGGGGGCAATTCACCCCTCCACTTT
14	TRBV28	NA	TRBJ2-5	NA	CASSPGGGEETQYF	TGTGCCAGCAGCCCCGGTGGAGGGGAAGAGACCCAGTACTTC
13	TRBV6-1	NA	TRBJ2-1	TRBD1	CASSKGTGIEQFF	TGTGCCAGCAGTAAGGGGACAGGCATCGAGCAGTTCTTC
14	TRBV5-1	NA	TRBJ1-1	NA	CASSLVGGTPEAFF	TGCGCCAGCAGCTTGGTAGGGGGTACCCCTGAAGCTTTCTTT
12	TRBV5-6	few	TRBJ1-2	NA	CASSLGHRGYTF	TGTGCCAGCAGCCTAGGACATAGGGGCTACACCTTC
14	TRBV11-3	NA	TRBJ1-1	TRBD1	CASSLARQGATAFF	TGTGCCAGCAGCCTGGCGAGACAGGGGGCGACGGCTTTCTTT
13	TRBV5-1	NA	TRBJ2-5	TRBD2	CASSLSGGETQYF	TGCGCCAGCAGCTTGTCGGGGGGAGAGACCCAGTACTTC
15	TRBV7-8	NA	TRBJ1-6	NA	CASSLESGKWSPLHF	TGTGCCAGCAGCTTGGAAAGCGGTAAATGGTCACCCCTCCACTTT
14	TRBV5-1	NA	TRBJ2-1	NA	CASSLAGYANEQFF	TGCGCCAGCAGCTTGGCCGGGTATGCGAATGAGCAGTTCTTC
13	TRBV14	NA	TRBJ1-2	NA	CASSRTANYGYTF	TGTGCCAGCAGCCGGACAGCTAACTATGGCTACACCTTC
16	TRBV30	NA	TRBJ2-2	TRBD2	CAWSVPSGGGAGELFF	TGTGCCTGGAGTGTACCTAGCGGGGGCGGGGCCGGGGAGCTGTTTTTT
16	TRBV28	once	TRBJ2-4	NA	CASRTPQGGPKNIQYF	TGTGCCAGCAGGACGCCACAGGGAGGGCCCAAAAACATTCAGTACTTC
14	TRBV5-1	NA	TRBJ2-7	NA	CASSLVRGGNEQYF	TGCGCCAGCAGCTTGGTAAGGGGAGGCAACGAGCAGTACTTC
15	TRBV6-6	few	TRBJ1-5	TRBD1	CASSVDREGNQPQHF	TGTGCCAGCAGCGTGGACAGGGAAGGAAATCAGCCCCAGCATTTT
13	TRBV9	NA	TRBJ2-1	NA	CASSVVGSGGQFF	TGTGCCAGCAGCGTTGTGGGCTCCGGGGGGCAGTTCTTC
16	TRBV4-2	NA	TRBJ2-5	TRBD2	CASSQGSGAPQETQYF	TGTGCCAGCAGCCAAGGGAGCGGGGCCCCACAAGAGACCCAGTACTTC
15	TRBV30	NA	TRBJ1-2	NA	CAWSFVPPENYGYTF	TGTGCCTGGAGTTTTGTCCCGCCGGAGAACTATGGCTACACCTTC
13	TRBV29-1	NA	TRBJ1-1	NA	CSVERGRNTEAFF	TGCAGCGTTGAAAGGGGTAGGAACACTGAAGCTTTCTTT
14	TRBV10-3	NA	TRBJ1-2	TRBD1	CATTRGADRDGYTF	TGTGCCACCACCCGTGGGGCCGACAGGGACGGCTACACCTTC
17	TRBV7-6	NA	TRBJ1-5	TRBD1	CASSRLSRDRGDQPQHF	TGTGCCAGCAGCCGGCTGTCCCGGGACAGGGGAGACCAGCCCCAGCATTTT
12	TRBV10-3	NA	TRBJ2-7	NA	CAISESHYEQYF	TGTGCCATCAGTGAGTCGCACTACGAGCAGTACTTT
13	TRBV19	NA	TRBJ1-1	TRBD1	CASSSRGFTEAFF	TGTGCCAGTAGTAGCAGGGGGTTCACTGAAGCTTTCTTT
16	TRBV5-1	NA	TRBJ2-2	NA	CASSLMWHTNTGELFF	TGCGCCAGCAGTTTGATGTGGCATACGAACACCGGGGAGCTGTTTTTT
15	TRBV27	NA	TRBJ2-5	TRBD1	CASSPRLYRGETQYF	TGTGCCAGCAGTCCGCGTCTATACAGGGGAGAGACCCAGTACTTC